The 18 T cell receptor beta chains given below trace back to one sample, sequenced in a study of cytomegalovirus exposure and HLA in healthy donors. It was with 60 Vbeta and 13 Jbeta primers that the PCR ran. Using immunoSEQ multiplex PCR, the repertoire was profiled, and TCRdb retains in-frame clones only, with some absent. The repertoire holds about 76,000 clones, with around 80% as singletons. The material sequenced was PBMCs. The receptors stem from a man between 25 and 39 years old in good health and CMV-seronegative.

This clone was observed once. The chain recombines TRBV28 with TRBJ2-6; no firm D call. The germline CDR1 and CDR2 sequences are MDHEN and SYDVKM. This CDR3 has 15 amino acids. Trimming cost V 2 bases and J 1 base, with 6 bases left between them. The CDR3 region is CASSLEPSGANVLTF. DNA of the CDR3: TGTGCCAGCAGTTTAGAGCCTTCTGGGGCCAACGTCCTGACTTTC.

The genes are TRBV30 and TRBJ1-3; a weak D match, TRBD1 (5 bases). The length of the CDR3 is 15 residues. V gave up 1 base and J gave up 2 bases, with 12 bases separating them. Germline V CDR1 and CDR2: GTSNPN, SVGIG (reference sequence). CDR3 in DNA: TGTGCCTGGAGTGCCGGCGGGGGTACTGGAAACACCATATATTTT. Its protein product is CAWSAGGGTGNTIYF.

The CDR3 loop reads CASSLEGGSGANVLTF. The CDR3 region has the DNA TGTGCCAGCAGCTTGGAAGGAGGCTCTGGGGCCAACGTCCTGACTTTC. This chain joins TRBV5-8 and TRBJ2-6, with a tentative D call TRBD2 (5 bases). CDR3 length: 16 amino acids. Trimming took 0 bases from V and 0 from J, leaving 7 bases between them. Germline assignment: CDR1 SGHTS and CDR2 YDEGEE.

In DNA form, the CDR3 reads TGTGCCAGCTCACTGGGGACAGTTCGCCCTCTTACGCAGTATTTT. Protein: CASSLGTVRPLTQYF. V and J are TRBV18 and TRBJ2-3; 7 positions agree with TRBD1. V was clipped by 4 bases and J by 8 bases; unmatched bases: 12. CDR3 length equals 15 residues. Germline V lookup: CDR1 KGHSH, CDR2 LQKENI.

The rearrangement links TRBV7-3 to TRBJ2-5, with 7 bases fitting TRBD2. Germline trimming cut 0 bases from V and 1 base from J; bases unmatched to any gene: 8. Germline loops: CDR1 SGHTA, CDR2 FQGTGA. This CDR3 spans 17 amino acids. CDR3: CASSLTSLRGSQETQYF. CDR3 in DNA: TGTGCCAGCAGCTTAACGTCCCTGCGGGGGAGCCAAGAGACCCAGTACTTC.

This clone was seen only once. The CDR3 here is CASLRAGVTEKLFF. The DNA for the CDR3 is TGTGCCAGCCTCCGGGCGGGGGTGACTGAAAAACTGTTTTTT. V gene TRBV2 combines with J gene TRBJ1-4, with a possible D match to TRBD1 (5 bases). Germline V lookup: CDR1 SNHLY, CDR2 FYNNEI. The CDR3 spans 14 residues. V lost 8 bases and J lost 7, with 17 bases in between.

The chain has TRBV9 and TRBJ2-3; TRBD2 aligns across 10 bases. With V trimmed by 0 bases and J by 2 bases, 9 bases remained unmatched. The CDR3 runs to 18 residues. Germline CDR1 reads SGDLS; CDR2 reads YYNGEE. As DNA, the CDR3 is TGTGCCAGCAGCGTAGGGCTAGCGGGAGCTCCCTCCACAGATACGCAGTATTTT. It is translated as CASSVGLAGAPSTDTQYF. Together with reference TRBV9 and TRBJ2-3, the CDR3 gives the full variable domain: DSGVTQTPKHLITATGQRVTLRCSPRSGDLSVYWYQQSLDQGLQFLIQYYNGEERAKGNILERFSAQQFPDLHSELNLSSLELGDSALYFCASSVGLAGAPSTDTQYFGPGTRLTVL.

The gene calls are TRBV4-1 and TRBJ2-7; 7 bases map to TRBD1. The CDR3 covers 17 residues. The germline V gene encodes CDR1 MGHRA and CDR2 YSYEKL. The V gene end was trimmed by 0 bases and the J gene end by 1 base; junction bases not matched to a gene: 9. CDR3 residues: CASSQEGGTALSYEQYF. CDR3 DNA: TGCGCCAGCAGCCAAGAAGGTGGGACAGCTCTTTCCTACGAGCAGTACTTC.

The V and J genes are TRBV6-6 and TRBJ2-7; the D gene is possibly TRBD1 (5 bases). CDR1 MNHNY and CDR2 SVGAGI come from the germline V gene (reference sequence). The V and J ends lost 6 bases and 3 bases respectively, with 12 bases between them. This CDR3 has 13 amino acids. The chain's CDR3 is CASSLGQNYEQYF. The CDR3 nucleotides read TGTGCCAGCAGCCTCGGACAAAACTACGAGCAGTACTTC.

This clone was seen just once. The V call is TRBV28, the J call TRBJ2-5; possibly TRBD2 for D (5 bases). The length of the CDR3 is 14 residues. Trimming cost V 3 bases and J 6 bases, with 14 bases left between them. Germline V gene sequence: CDR1 MDHEN, CDR2 SYDVKM. DNA for the CDR3: TGTGCCAGCAGTTTGAGGGAGACCAGGAAGACCCAGTACTTC. Translated: CASSLRETRKTQYF.

This sequence joins TRBV7-2 and TRBJ2-7; D may be TRBD1 (5 bases). This CDR3 is 15 amino acids long. Germline V gene sequence: CDR1 SGHTA, CDR2 FQGNSA. Trimming pared 0 bases from V and 6 bases from J, leaving 15 bases between. In nucleotides, the CDR3 is TGTGCCAGCAGCTTAGCGGGGCCTACCCGACGCGAGCAGTACTTC. Its protein product is CASSLAGPTRREQYF.

The chain uses TRBV7-2 and TRBJ2-5; TRBD1 matches 10 bases. Germline-derived CDR1 and CDR2 are SGHTA and FQGNSA. J lost 4 bases, V lost 5 bases, and 16 bases had no gene match. The CDR3 loop spans 18 amino acids. CDR3 nucleotides: TGTGCCAGCAGCCCACACAAACGGACAGGGGGAAGATCAGAGACCCAGTACTTC. It translates to CASSPHKRTGGRSETQYF.

The chain uses TRBV19 and TRBJ1-1; 12 bases agree with TRBD1. Germline CDR1 LNHDA, CDR2 SQIVND (reference sequence). J gave up 3 bases and V 3 bases, and 2 bases lay outside the gene matches. The CDR3 is 15 amino acids. Here the CDR3 DNA reads TGTGCCAGTAGTATCCGGGACAGGGGGCACACTGAAGCTTTCTTT. Translation gives CASSIRDRGHTEAFF. The full variable domain, rest sourced from reference TRBV19 and TRBJ1-1, is DGGITQSPKYLFRKEGQNVTLSCEQNLNHDAMYWYRQDPGQGLRLIYYSQIVNDFQKGDIAEGYSVSREKKESFPLTVTSAQKNPTAFYLCASSIRDRGHTEAFFGQGTRLTVV.

The rearrangement joins TRBV28 to TRBJ2-7; D is ambiguous. Germline values: CDR1 MDHEN, CDR2 SYDVKM. V was clipped by 4 bases and J by 3 bases, with 13 bases between them. The CDR3 has 14 amino acids. CDR3 region: CASSSSLVSYEQYF. CDR3 nucleotides: TGTGCCAGCAGTTCTTCTCTGGTTAGCTACGAGCAGTACTTC.

The chain couples TRBV2 to TRBJ2-1; 7 bases align to TRBD1. The V and J ends lost 0 bases and 6 bases, in that order; junction bases with no gene match: 5. The germline V gene encodes CDR1 SNHLY and CDR2 FYNNEI. The length of the CDR3 is 15 residues. The CDR3 sequence is CASSEAETGSNEQFF. CDR3 DNA: TGTGCCAGCAGTGAAGCTGAGACAGGGAGCAATGAGCAGTTCTTC. Looking up the rest from reference TRBV2 and TRBJ2-1 gives the full variable domain: EPEVTQTPSHQVTQMGQEVILRCVPISNHLYFYWYRQILGQKVEFLVSFYNNEISEKSEIFDDQFSVERPDGSNFTLKIRSTKLEDSAMYFCASSEAETGSNEQFFGPGTRLTVL.

This chain uses TRBV5-1 with TRBJ2-2; TRBD1 agrees at 9 bases. J was trimmed by 3 bases and V by 0 bases; bases with no gene match: 6. Germline V gene lookup returns CDR1 SGHRS and CDR2 YFSETQ. The CDR3 covers 17 residues. DNA of the CDR3: TGCGCCAGCAGCTTGGCTGACGGGACAGGGTACACCGGGGAGCTGTTTTTT. Encoded protein: CASSLADGTGYTGELFF.

The J gene is TRBJ2-5, the V gene TRBV28; TRBD2 matches 9 bases. Germline CDR1 reads MDHEN; CDR2 reads SYDVKM. Trimming at V came to 7 bases and at J to 4 bases, leaving 7 bases not matched to a gene. This CDR3 comprises 14 residues. As DNA, the CDR3 is TGTGCCAGCACCCCCGGGACTAGCATAGAGACCCAGTACTTC. Translated, it gives CASTPGTSIETQYF.

The rearrangement links TRBV7-9 to TRBJ2-1; 7 nucleotides align to TRBD2. V gave up 6 bases and J gave up 3 bases; unmatched junction bases: 8. Germline V gene sequence: CDR1 SEHNR, CDR2 FQNEAQ (reference sequence). The CDR3 runs 15 residues. The CDR3 bases are TGTGCCAGCAGGTTCCCGGGACTACTCTACAATGAGCAGTTCTTC. It encodes CASRFPGLLYNEQFF.